These 18 T cell receptor beta chains were all obtained from the same sample, sequenced in a study of shared clonotypes between healthy human individuals. This table comes from immunoSEQ multiplex PCR, and its TCRdb copy is limited to in-frame clones, with some not included. Here the sample spans some 2.4 million clones, approximately 93% being singletons. The material sequenced was naive CD4+ T cells from PBMCs. As to subset: CD45RA+ positively selected. The receptors stem from a man aged 18 to 29 in good health. Some clones in this sample may be carry-over from other donors' samples.

This clone appeared a single time. The chain is built from TRBV6-1 and TRBJ1-2, with no clear D. Per the germline V gene, CDR1 is MNHNS and CDR2 is SASEGT. The CDR3 has 15 amino acids. Trimming shortened V by 4 bases and J by 2 bases, and 14 bases separated the two germline ends. CDR3 sequence reads: CASSGWGEGNYGYTF. The CDR3 DNA sequence: TGTGCCAGCAGTGGCTGGGGTGAGGGAAACTATGGCTACACCTTC.

This rearrangement joins TRBV19 to TRBJ1-2; 9 positions agree with TRBD1. CDR1 and CDR2 from the germline V gene are LNHDA and SQIVND (reference sequence). CDR3 size: 16 residues. Germline trimming cut 5 bases from V and 3 bases from J; bases unmatched to any gene: 10. In DNA form, the CDR3 reads TGTGCCAGTAGTCAGCCGGGACAGGGAAATGACTATGGCTACACCTTC. It translates to CASSQPGQGNDYGYTF. Variable domain in full (rest from reference TRBV19 and TRBJ1-2): DGGITQSPKYLFRKEGQNVTLSCEQNLNHDAMYWYRQDPGQGLRLIYYSQIVNDFQKGDIAEGYSVSREKKESFPLTVTSAQKNPTAFYLCASSQPGQGNDYGYTFGSGTRLTVV.

About this clone: The germline gene is not matched at one end of the junction; a read error may be the cause. The V and J genes are TRBV5-4 and TRBJ2-7, with TRBD2 matching 10 bases. Germline values: CDR1 SGHNT, CDR2 YYREEE (reference sequence). The CDR3 spans 18 residues. CDR3 loop: CASSQDALVASGRAEQYF. CDR3 in DNA: TGCGCCAGCAGCCAAGATGCCCTTGTTGCTAGCGGGAGAGCCGAGCAGTACTTC.

The rearrangement uses TRBV12-5 and TRBJ2-3, with unresolved D. V dropped 6 bases and J dropped 4 bases, with 8 bases sitting between them. Germline CDR1 and CDR2: LGHNT and FRNRAP. The CDR3 is made up of 12 amino acids. Written as DNA, the CDR3 is TGTGCTAGTGGGTCGAGCGCAGATACGCAGTATTTT. Translation gives CASGSSADTQYF. Drawing the rest from reference TRBV12-5 and TRBJ2-3, the complete variable domain is DARVTQTPRHKVTEMGQEVTMRCQPILGHNTVFWYRQTMMQGLELLAYFRNRAPLDDSGMPKDRFSAEMPDATLATLKIQPSEPRDSAVYFCASGSSADTQYFGPGTRLTVL.

The gene calls are TRBV28 and TRBJ2-1; 8 bases are shared with TRBD2. V was clipped by 6 bases and J by 0 bases; unmatched bases: 7. Germline V gene sequence: CDR1 MDHEN, CDR2 SYDVKM. This CDR3 contains 16 residues. The CDR3 region has the DNA TGTGCCAGCAGGGTTAGCGGGACTAGCTCCTACAATGAGCAGTTCTTC. It codes for CASRVSGTSSYNEQFF.

This clone is a singleton in its sample. The chain couples TRBV19 to TRBJ2-7; D assignment may be TRBD1 or TRBD2 (5 bases each). This CDR3 is built from 12 residues. V lost 5 bases, J lost 7 bases, and 12 bases lay in between. Germline-derived CDR1 and CDR2 are LNHDA and SQIVND (reference sequence). In nucleotides, the CDR3 is TGTGCCAGTAGTCCGGTTTGGGGGGAGCAGTACTTC. This translates into CASSPVWGEQYF.

Points on this clone: The sample holds other DNA sequences that translate to the same CDR3. The chain has TRBV5-1 and TRBJ2-5; unclear D gene. The CDR3 length is 13 residues. Trimming removed 0 bases at V and 2 bases at J, with 5 bases between. The germline V gene has CDR1 SGHRS and CDR2 YFSETQ. Here the CDR3 reads CASSLVGQETQYF. The CDR3, as DNA: TGCGCCAGCAGCTTGGTTGGTCAAGAGACCCAGTACTTC.

The chain's CDR3 is CASSLRIAQETQYF. The DNA of the CDR3 is TGCGCCAGCAGCTTGAGAATAGCGCAAGAGACCCAGTACTTC. The V and J genes are TRBV5-1 and TRBJ2-5; a weak D match, TRBD2 (5 bases). Per germline, CDR1 SGHRS and CDR2 YFSETQ. CDR3 length: 14 amino acids. Trimming removed 1 base at V and 2 bases at J, with 9 bases between.

As regards this clone: Other nucleotide sequences from this sample produce the same CDR3. The gene calls are TRBV11-2 and TRBJ2-2; D is uncertain. The germline V and J ends were trimmed by 5 bases and 0 bases, with 4 bases remaining between them. This CDR3 spans 13 amino acids. Looked up from germline, CDR1 is SGHAT and CDR2 is FQNNGV. DNA of the CDR3: TGTGCCAGCAGCCCAACGAACACCGGGGAGCTGTTTTTT. The encoded protein is CASSPTNTGELFF.

The genes are TRBV5-1 and TRBJ1-1; perhaps TRBD1 as D (6 bases). Trimming removed 0 bases at V and 7 bases at J, with 13 bases between. CDR1 is SGHRS and CDR2 is YFSETQ in the germline V gene. The CDR3 is made up of 14 amino acids. The CDR3 region has the DNA TGCGCCAGCAGCTTGGGGACGGGGGCGGTTGAAGCTTTCTTT. Translating gives CASSLGTGAVEAFF.

V gene TRBV28 combines with J gene TRBJ2-7; 8 nucleotides agree with TRBD1. V lost 10 bases and J lost 3; bases outside the gene matches: 14. The V gene's germline CDR1 is MDHEN and CDR2 SYDVKM. The CDR3 extends over 15 amino acids. DNA of the CDR3: TGTGCCACGAATCCCCGGGCAGGGGGCTTCTACGAGCAGTACTTC. The encoded protein is CATNPRAGGFYEQYF.

This clone was seen more than once but under ten times. The chain has TRBV5-1 and TRBJ1-1; TRBD1 aligns across 10 bases. CDR1 and CDR2 from the germline V gene are SGHRS and YFSETQ. The CDR3 has 16 amino acids. With V trimmed by 4 bases and J by 5 bases, 11 bases remained unmatched. Here the CDR3 reads CASSQLVDRGLTEAFF. For the CDR3, the DNA is TGCGCCAGCAGCCAACTGGTAGACAGGGGGCTGACTGAAGCTTTCTTT. The complete variable domain, with remaining parts taken from reference TRBV5-1 and TRBJ1-1, reads KAGVTQTPRYLIKTRGQQVTLSCSPISGHRSVSWYQQTPGQGLQFLFEYFSETQRNKGNFPGRFSGRQFSNSRSEMNVSTLELGDSALYLCASSQLVDRGLTEAFFGQGTRLTVV.

This chain joins TRBV6-5 and TRBJ2-5; D remains unclear. This CDR3 contains 13 residues. V lost 6 bases and J 4 bases, leaving 12 bases between the germline ends. Germline CDR1 MNHEY, CDR2 SVGAGI. DNA for the CDR3: TGTGCCAGCAGCCAGAGGACCGGAGAGACCCAGTACTTC. Protein: CASSQRTGETQYF.

This chain joins TRBV9 and TRBJ1-2; possibly TRBD1 for D (5 bases). Germline-derived CDR1 and CDR2 are SGDLS and YYNGEE. The CDR3 totals 14 residues. The V end was cut by 3 bases, the J end by 4 bases, with 13 bases between. The DNA for the CDR3 is TGTGCCAGCAGCGCAGCCCCGGGACCCTATGGCTACACCTTC. It encodes CASSAAPGPYGYTF.

The V and J genes are TRBV7-4 and TRBJ2-3; D is possibly TRBD2 (6 bases). The CDR3 covers 17 residues. Trimming shortened V by 7 bases and J by 2 bases, and 22 bases separated the two germline ends. CDR1 SGHVT and CDR2 SQSDAQ come from the germline V gene. The CDR3 is CASTVGNRDSYTDTQYF. DNA of the CDR3: TGTGCCAGCACCGTTGGTAATCGGGACTCTTACACAGATACGCAGTATTTT.

The J gene is TRBJ2-7, the V gene TRBV18, with TRBD2 matching over 9 bases. This CDR3 is built from 14 residues. After removal of 5 bases from V and 3 bases from J, the junction contained 5 bases not matched to a gene. CDR1 and CDR2 from the germline V gene are KGHSH and LQKENI. The DNA of the CDR3 is TGTGCCAGCTCAGACTCTAGCGGGAACTACGAGCAGTACTTC. It translates to CASSDSSGNYEQYF. Drawing the rest from reference TRBV18 and TRBJ2-7, the complete variable domain is NAGVMQNPRHLVRRRGQEARLRCSPMKGHSHVYWYRQLPEEGLKFMVYLQKENIIDESGMPKERFSAEFPKEGPSILRIQQVVRGDSAAYFCASSDSSGNYEQYFGPGTRLTVT.

For this clone: In the same sample, other DNA sequences code for this CDR3. The chain combines TRBV5-1 with TRBJ2-1, with 11 positions matching TRBD2. Germline CDR1 is SGHRS and CDR2 is YFSETQ. The CDR3 is 15 amino acids. With 1 base clipped from V and 5 bases from J, the junction kept 2 bases outside the gene matches. The CDR3 sequence: CASSLLAGGNNEQFF. CDR3 in DNA: TGCGCCAGCAGCTTGTTAGCGGGAGGGAACAATGAGCAGTTCTTC.

The V and J genes are TRBV19 and TRBJ1-1; the D is unclear. V was shortened by 7 bases and J by 1 base, with 10 bases between the two germline ends. CDR1 and CDR2 (germline): LNHDA, SQIVND (reference sequence). The CDR3 is 13 amino acids. CDR3 sequence: CASTLTWNTEAFF. In DNA form, the CDR3 reads TGTGCCAGTACCCTGACATGGAACACTGAAGCTTTCTTT.